Below, 12 T cell receptor beta chains from the same sample are listed, as sequenced in a study of T-cell reconstitution after alpha-beta-depleted transplantation in children. Using unique molecular identifiers, the investigators prepared the TCRbeta library. Via MiXCR, TCRdb re-called the PCR reads, giving one row per CDR3 protein. The sample includes around 600,000 distinct CDR3 sequences, roughly 17% seen only once; the top ten take 1.1%. This specimen was PBMCs from the stem cell graft donor, taken from the stem cell graft. The receptors were sampled from a human donor who donated a stem cell graft to a child with acute myeloid leukemia.

This clonotype was counted a single time. A read error is possible here, since a much larger clone lies one base away. The chain employs TRBV20-1 and TRBJ1-2; D not resolved. Germline assignment: CDR1 DFQATT and CDR2 SNEGSKA (reference sequence). V was pared by 7 bases and J by 4 bases, with 16 bases between. The CDR3 has 13 amino acids. In DNA, the CDR3 is TGCAGTGAGAAAGCGCTACTGTTCTATGGCTACACCTTC. This encodes CSEKALLFYGYTF.

This clonotype was detected only once. This chain connects TRBV15 to TRBJ2-7; weak D call: TRBD1 (6 bases). This CDR3 has 13 amino acids. Trimming took off 2 bases at V and 3 bases at J, with 8 bases between the two ends. Per the germline V gene, CDR1 is LNHNV and CDR2 is YYDKDF (reference sequence). In nucleotides, the CDR3 is TGTGCCACCAGCAGACTAGGGGGCTACGAGCAGTACTTC. Translation: CATSRLGGYEQYF.

This clonotype was counted many times. This chain connects TRBV12-3 or TRBV12-4 to TRBJ1-4; D ambiguous. V was cut by 6 bases and J by 6 bases, with 14 bases left in between. This CDR3 contains 14 residues. DNA of the CDR3: TGTGCCAGCAGCCGGGGATACGGGGATGAAAAACTGTTTTTT. This sequence encodes CASSRGYGDEKLFF.

This clonotype was observed a few times. The chain uses TRBV11-2 and TRBJ2-5; 8 bases match TRBD1. The CDR3 sequence is 13 residues long. Trimming cost V 5 bases and J 3 bases; bases outside gene matches: 2. The germline V gene has CDR1 SGHAT and CDR2 FQNNGV. The CDR3 reads CASSADREETQYF. Here the CDR3 DNA reads TGTGCCAGCAGCGCGGACAGGGAAGAGACCCAGTACTTC.

Comment on this clonotype: A much larger clonotype is one base distant, so this may be a read error. This chain uses TRBV6-1 with TRBJ2-1; 7 nucleotides agree with TRBD2. The CDR3 runs 14 residues. Per germline, CDR1 MNHNS and CDR2 SASEGT. In DNA form, the CDR3 reads TGTGCCAGCAGCCTACGGGACTACTTCAATGGGCAGTTCTTC. Its protein product is CASSLRDYFNGQFF.

V usage is TRBV7-9 and J usage is TRBJ1-5; the D gene is possibly TRBD1 (5 bases). This CDR3 is 14 amino acids long. Germline V CDR1 and CDR2: SEHNR, FQNEAQ (reference sequence). V was shortened by 5 bases and J by 0 bases, with 8 bases between the two germline ends. Here the CDR3 DNA reads TGTGCCAGCAGCCGGGACGCTAGCAATCAGCCCCAGCATTTT. Amino acid sequence: CASSRDASNQPQHF.

V usage is TRBV18 and J usage is TRBJ2-3; TRBD2 matches at 7 bases. Germline V lookup: CDR1 KGHSH, CDR2 LQKENI. This CDR3 is built from 15 residues. V shed 3 bases and J 4 bases; nucleotides not matched to a gene: 7. DNA for the CDR3: TGTGCCAGCTCACCGGAGCGGGGTGTCGCAGATACGCAGTATTTT. This translates into CASSPERGVADTQYF.

This chain connects TRBV12-5 to TRBJ2-1; a weak D match, TRBD1 (6 bases). V lost 7 bases, J lost 5 bases, and 18 bases lay in between. This CDR3 region has 15 residues. The germline V gene has CDR1 LGHNT and CDR2 FRNRAP. The CDR3 DNA is TGTGCTAGTGCCGATACAGGGTCTGCCAACAATGAGCAGTTCTTC. This sequence encodes CASADTGSANNEQFF.

This clonotype has a count of ten or more. CDR3 sequence (DNA): TGCAGTGCTAGGTTCCAGGGCACCGGGGAGCTGTTTTTT. It yields the protein CSARFQGTGELFF. The genes are TRBV20-1 and TRBJ2-2, with a weak D call TRBD1 (5 bases). Germline V gene sequence: CDR1 DFQATT, CDR2 SNEGSKA (reference sequence). V was cut by 3 bases and J by 4 bases, with 9 bases left in between. The CDR3 runs to 13 residues.

This clonotype was counted only a few times. CDR3 sequence reads: CSVEVVSGNTIYF. CDR3 nucleotide sequence: TGCAGCGTTGAAGTAGTCTCTGGAAACACCATATATTTT. The chain employs TRBV29-1 and TRBJ1-3, with unresolved D. This CDR3 is built from 13 residues. The ends were cut back, 1 base at V and 0 bases at J, with 4 bases in the middle. From germline, CDR1 is SQVTM and CDR2 ANQGSEA.

This clonotype was counted ten times or more. The chain is built from TRBV7-2 and TRBJ1-3; no definite D call. Germline V CDR1 and CDR2: SGHTA, FQGNSA. V was cut by 2 bases and J by 3 bases, with 8 bases left in between. The CDR3 extends over 14 amino acids. This CDR3 reads CASSLMQLGNTIYF. The CDR3 coding sequence is TGTGCCAGCAGCTTAATGCAGCTTGGAAACACCATATATTTT.

This clonotype was counted at least ten times. This chain links TRBV29-1 with TRBJ1-3, with D unresolved. This CDR3 is built from 11 residues. The germline V and J ends were trimmed by 7 bases and 4 bases, with 8 bases remaining between them. CDR1 is SQVTM, CDR2 ANQGSEA, per germline. The CDR3 here is CSAPRGNTIYF. The CDR3 DNA follows: TGCAGCGCCCCCCGGGGAAACACCATATATTTT.